This T cell receptor beta chain was identified during a study of Tregs in tolerant kidney transplant recipients. Study-level results: Few patients were studied, so findings need validation in larger groups. For some patients, primers changed over time, blocking nucleotide-level comparison. Biological reproducibility was not directly addressed, but technical replication error appeared minimal.

For this clone: Its cognate antigen is unknown.

Clones were read by immunoSEQ multiplex PCR, and TCRdb kept only the in-frame ones, dropping some. The sample lists roughly 99,000 clones; roughly 93% were seen once. Sequences were derived from CD4+ T cells from blood, sampled before the transplant. This TCR derives from a human donor who received a combined kidney and bone marrow transplant.

Here the CDR3 reads CASSLPGTSGSASYNEQFF. In DNA form, the CDR3 reads TGTGCCAGCAGCCTACCCGGGACTAGCGGGAGCGCCTCCTACAATGAGCAGTTCTTC. The chain has TRBV5-4 and TRBJ2-1; 14 nucleotides agree with TRBD2. The CDR3 consists of 19 residues. The germline CDR1 and CDR2 sequences are SGHNT and YYREEE (reference sequence). J was trimmed by 0 bases and V by 4 bases; bases with no gene match: 9.